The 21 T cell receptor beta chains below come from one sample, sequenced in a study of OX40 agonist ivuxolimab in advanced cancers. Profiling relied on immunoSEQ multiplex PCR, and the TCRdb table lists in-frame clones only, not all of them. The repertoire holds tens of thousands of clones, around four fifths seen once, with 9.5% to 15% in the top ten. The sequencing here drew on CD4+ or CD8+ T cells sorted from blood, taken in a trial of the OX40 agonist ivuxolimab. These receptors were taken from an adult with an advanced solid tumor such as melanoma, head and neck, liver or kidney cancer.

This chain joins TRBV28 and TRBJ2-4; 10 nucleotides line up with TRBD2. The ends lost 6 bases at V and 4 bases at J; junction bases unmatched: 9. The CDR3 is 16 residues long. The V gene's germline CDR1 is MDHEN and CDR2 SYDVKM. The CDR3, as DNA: TGTGCCAGCAGCGGGACTAGCGCCCTCCTTAAAAACATTCAGTACTTC. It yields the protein CASSGTSALLKNIQYF.

Here the CDR3 DNA reads TGTGCCACCGCCCCTGGACAGAGGCCCTACGAGCAGTACTTC. This translates into CATAPGQRPYEQYF. V usage is TRBV6-5 and J usage is TRBJ2-7; tentatively, D is TRBD1 (6 bases). The germline V gene encodes CDR1 MNHEY and CDR2 SVGAGI. The CDR3 is 14 amino acids. V lost 10 bases, J lost 2 bases, and 18 bases lay in between.

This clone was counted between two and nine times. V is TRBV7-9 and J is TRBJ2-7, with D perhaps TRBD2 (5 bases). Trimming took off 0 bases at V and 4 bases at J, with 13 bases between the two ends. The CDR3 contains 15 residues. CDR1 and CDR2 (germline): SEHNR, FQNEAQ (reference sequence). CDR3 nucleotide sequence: TGTGCCAGCAGCTTAGCGCAGGCGGGCGGGTACGAGCAGTACTTC. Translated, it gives CASSLAQAGGYEQYF.

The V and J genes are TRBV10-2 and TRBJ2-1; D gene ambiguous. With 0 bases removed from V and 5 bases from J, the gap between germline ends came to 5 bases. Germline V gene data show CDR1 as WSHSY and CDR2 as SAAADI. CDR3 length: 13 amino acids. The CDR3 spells CASSESRNNEQFF. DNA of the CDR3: TGCGCCAGCAGTGAGTCGAGGAACAATGAGCAGTTCTTC.

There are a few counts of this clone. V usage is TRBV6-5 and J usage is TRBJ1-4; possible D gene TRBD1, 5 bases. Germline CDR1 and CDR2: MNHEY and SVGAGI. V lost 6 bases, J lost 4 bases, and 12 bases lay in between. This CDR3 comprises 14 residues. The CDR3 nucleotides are TGTGCCAGCAGCCCCCGGGGCGGTAATGAAAAACTGTTTTTT. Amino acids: CASSPRGGNEKLFF.

CDR3 loop: CAWTTFGGARTEAFF. The CDR3 DNA reads as TGTGCCTGGACTACATTTGGGGGGGCAAGGACTGAAGCTTTCTTT. The V and J genes are TRBV30 and TRBJ1-1; perhaps TRBD1 as D (6 bases). The CDR3 is 15 residues long. The germline gives CDR1 GTSNPN, CDR2 SVGIG (reference sequence). V lost 4 bases to trimming and J lost 5 bases, with 20 bases between them.

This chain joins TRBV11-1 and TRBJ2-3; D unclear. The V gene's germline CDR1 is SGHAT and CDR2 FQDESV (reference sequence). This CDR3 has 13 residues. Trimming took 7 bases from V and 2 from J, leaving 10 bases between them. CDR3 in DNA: TGTGCCAGCACACCGCGGCCCACAGATACGCAGTATTTT. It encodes CASTPRPTDTQYF.

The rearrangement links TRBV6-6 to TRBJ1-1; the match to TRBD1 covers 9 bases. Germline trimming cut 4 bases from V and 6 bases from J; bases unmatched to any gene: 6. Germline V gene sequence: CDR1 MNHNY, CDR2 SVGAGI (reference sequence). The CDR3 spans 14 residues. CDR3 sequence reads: CASSSQGAGSEAFF. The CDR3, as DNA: TGTGCCAGCAGTTCACAGGGGGCAGGTTCTGAAGCTTTCTTT.

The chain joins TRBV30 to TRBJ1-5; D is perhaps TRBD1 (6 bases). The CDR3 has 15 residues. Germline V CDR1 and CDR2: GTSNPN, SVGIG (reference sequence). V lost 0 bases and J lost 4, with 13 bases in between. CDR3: CAWSVPGGANQPQHF. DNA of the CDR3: TGTGCCTGGAGTGTCCCCGGGGGGGCAAATCAGCCCCAGCATTTT.

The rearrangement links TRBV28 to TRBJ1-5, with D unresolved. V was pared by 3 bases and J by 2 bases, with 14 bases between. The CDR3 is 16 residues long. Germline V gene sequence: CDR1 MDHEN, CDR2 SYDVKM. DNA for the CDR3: TGTGCCAGCAGTTTTCAGATGAAGGCGGGCAATCAGCCCCAGCATTTT. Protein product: CASSFQMKAGNQPQHF.

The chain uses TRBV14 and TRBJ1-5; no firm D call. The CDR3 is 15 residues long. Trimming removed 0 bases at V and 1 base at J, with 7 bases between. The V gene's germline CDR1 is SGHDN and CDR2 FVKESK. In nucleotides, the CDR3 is TGTGCCAGCAGCCAAGACACGGCGAGCAATCAGCCCCAGCATTTT. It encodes CASSQDTASNQPQHF.

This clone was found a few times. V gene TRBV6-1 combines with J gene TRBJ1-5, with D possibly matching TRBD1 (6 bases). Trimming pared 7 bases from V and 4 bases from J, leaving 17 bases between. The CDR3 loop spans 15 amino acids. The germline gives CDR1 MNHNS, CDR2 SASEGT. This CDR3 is CASKRPGTLNQPQHF. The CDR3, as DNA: TGTGCCAGCAAACGACCCGGGACACTTAATCAGCCCCAGCATTTT.

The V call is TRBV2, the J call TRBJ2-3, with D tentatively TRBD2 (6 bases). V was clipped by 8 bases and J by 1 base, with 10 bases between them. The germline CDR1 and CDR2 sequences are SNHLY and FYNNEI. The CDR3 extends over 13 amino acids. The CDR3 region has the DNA TGTGCCAGCTCGCGCGGGGGCACAGATACGCAGTATTTT. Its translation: CASSRGGTDTQYF.

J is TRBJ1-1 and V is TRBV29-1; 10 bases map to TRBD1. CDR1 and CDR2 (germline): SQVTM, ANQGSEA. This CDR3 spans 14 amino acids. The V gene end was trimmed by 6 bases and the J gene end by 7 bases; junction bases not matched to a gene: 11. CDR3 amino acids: CSVLFRQGASEAFF. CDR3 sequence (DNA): TGCAGCGTCCTTTTTCGACAGGGGGCTAGTGAAGCTTTCTTT.

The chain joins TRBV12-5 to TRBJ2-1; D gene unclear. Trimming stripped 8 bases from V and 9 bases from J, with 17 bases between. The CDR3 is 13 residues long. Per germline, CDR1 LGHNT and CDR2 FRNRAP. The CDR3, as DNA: TGTGCTAGTCTACCCGCCTGGGTTAGTGAGCAGTTCTTC. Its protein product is CASLPAWVSEQFF.

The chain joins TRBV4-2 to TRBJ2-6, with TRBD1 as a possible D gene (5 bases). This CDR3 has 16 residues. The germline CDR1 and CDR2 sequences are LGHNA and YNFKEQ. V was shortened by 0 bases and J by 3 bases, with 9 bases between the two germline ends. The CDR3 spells CASSQEYRLGANVLTF. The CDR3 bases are TGTGCCAGCAGCCAAGAGTACAGGCTTGGGGCCAACGTCCTGACTTTC.

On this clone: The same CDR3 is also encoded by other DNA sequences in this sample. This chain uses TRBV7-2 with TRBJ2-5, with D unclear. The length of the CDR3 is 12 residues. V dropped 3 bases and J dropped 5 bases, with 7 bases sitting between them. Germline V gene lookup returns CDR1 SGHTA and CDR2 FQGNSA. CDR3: CASSFPGETQYF. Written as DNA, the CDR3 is TGTGCCAGCAGCTTCCCCGGTGAGACCCAGTACTTC.

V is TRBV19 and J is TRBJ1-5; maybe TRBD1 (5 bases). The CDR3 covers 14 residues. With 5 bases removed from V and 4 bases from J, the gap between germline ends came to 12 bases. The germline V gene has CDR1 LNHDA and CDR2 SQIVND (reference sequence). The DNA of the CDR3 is TGTGCCAGTAGTGACTACCCAGGGAATCAGCCCCAGCATTTT. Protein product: CASSDYPGNQPQHF. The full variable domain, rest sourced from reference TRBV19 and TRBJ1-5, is DGGITQSPKYLFRKEGQNVTLSCEQNLNHDAMYWYRQDPGQGLRLIYYSQIVNDFQKGDIAEGYSVSREKKESFPLTVTSAQKNPTAFYLCASSDYPGNQPQHFGDGTRLSIL.

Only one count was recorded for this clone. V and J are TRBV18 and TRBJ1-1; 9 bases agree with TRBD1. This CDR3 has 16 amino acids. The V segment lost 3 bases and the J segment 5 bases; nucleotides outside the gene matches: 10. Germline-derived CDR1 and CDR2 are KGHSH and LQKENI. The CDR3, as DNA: TGTGCCAGCTCACCCCCTTCGACAGGGGGAGGTACTGAAGCTTTCTTT. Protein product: CASSPPSTGGGTEAFF.

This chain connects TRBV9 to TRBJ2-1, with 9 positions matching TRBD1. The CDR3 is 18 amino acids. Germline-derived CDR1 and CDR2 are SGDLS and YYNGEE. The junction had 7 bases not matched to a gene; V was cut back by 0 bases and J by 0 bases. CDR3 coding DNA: TGTGCCAGCAGCGTAGCTATGGGACAGGGTTCCTCCTACAATGAGCAGTTCTTC. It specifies CASSVAMGQGSSYNEQFF.

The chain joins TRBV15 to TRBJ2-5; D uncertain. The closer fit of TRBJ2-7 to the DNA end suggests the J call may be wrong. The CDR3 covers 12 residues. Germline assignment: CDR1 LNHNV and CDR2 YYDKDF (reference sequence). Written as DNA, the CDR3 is TGTGCCACCAGCAGACCAAACTACGAGCAGTACTTC. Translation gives CATSRPNYEQYF.